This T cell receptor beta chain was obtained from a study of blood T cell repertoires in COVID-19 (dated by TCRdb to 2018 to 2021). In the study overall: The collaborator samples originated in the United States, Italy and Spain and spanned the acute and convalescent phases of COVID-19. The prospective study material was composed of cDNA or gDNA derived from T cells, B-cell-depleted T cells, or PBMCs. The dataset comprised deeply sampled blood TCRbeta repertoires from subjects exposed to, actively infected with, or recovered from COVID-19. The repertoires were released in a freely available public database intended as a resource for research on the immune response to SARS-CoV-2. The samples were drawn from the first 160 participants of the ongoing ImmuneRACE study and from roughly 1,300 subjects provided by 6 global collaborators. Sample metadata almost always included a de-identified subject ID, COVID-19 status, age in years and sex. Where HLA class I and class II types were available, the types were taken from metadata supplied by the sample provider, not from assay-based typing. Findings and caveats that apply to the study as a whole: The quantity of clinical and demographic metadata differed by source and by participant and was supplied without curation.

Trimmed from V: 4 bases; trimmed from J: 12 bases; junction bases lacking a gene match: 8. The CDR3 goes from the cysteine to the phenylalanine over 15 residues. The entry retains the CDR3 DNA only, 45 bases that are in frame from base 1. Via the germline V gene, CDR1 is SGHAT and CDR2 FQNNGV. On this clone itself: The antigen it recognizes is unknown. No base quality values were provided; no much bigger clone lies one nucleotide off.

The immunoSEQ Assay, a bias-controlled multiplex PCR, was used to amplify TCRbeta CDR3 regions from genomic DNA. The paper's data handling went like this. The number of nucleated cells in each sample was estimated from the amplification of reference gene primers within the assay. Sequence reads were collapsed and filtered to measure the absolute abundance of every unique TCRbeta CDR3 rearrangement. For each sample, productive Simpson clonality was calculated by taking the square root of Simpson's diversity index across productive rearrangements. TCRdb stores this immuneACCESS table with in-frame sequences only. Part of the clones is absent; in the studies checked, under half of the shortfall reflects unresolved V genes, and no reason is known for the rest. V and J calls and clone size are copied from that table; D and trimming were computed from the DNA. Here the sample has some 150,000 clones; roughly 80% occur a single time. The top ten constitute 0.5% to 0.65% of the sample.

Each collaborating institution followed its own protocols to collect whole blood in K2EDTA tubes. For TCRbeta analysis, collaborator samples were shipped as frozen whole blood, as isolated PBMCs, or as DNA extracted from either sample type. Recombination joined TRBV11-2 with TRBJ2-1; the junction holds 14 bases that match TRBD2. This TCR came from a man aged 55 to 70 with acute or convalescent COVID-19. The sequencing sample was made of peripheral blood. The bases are TGTGCCAGCAGCTCTCGACTAGCGGGAGGGCTCGGGCAGTTCTTC. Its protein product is CASSSRLAGGLGQFF. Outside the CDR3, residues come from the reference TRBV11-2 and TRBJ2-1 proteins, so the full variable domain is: EAGVAQSPRYKIIEKRQSVAFWCNPISGHATLYWYQQILGQGPKLLIQFQNNGVVDDSQLPKDRFSAERLKGVDSTLKIQPAKLEDSAVYLCASSSRLAGGLGQFFGPGTRLTVL.